This record looks at one TCR beta chain sequence and its context. Its specific antigen is unknown. It has no much larger one-base neighbor in the sample; base qualities were not kept. The library was made by the immunoSEQ multiplex PCR assay. For the multiplex PCR, a mixture combining 60 forward primers for TCR Vbeta segments and 13 reverse primers for TCR Jbeta segments was used. Amplification of the CDR3 region of rearranged TCR beta genes was performed with a multiplex PCR assay on genomic DNA. Amplified TCR beta libraries were sequenced as 87-base-pair reads on the Illumina HiSeq System. The paper's data handling went like this. A later analysis counted tens of millions of unique TCR beta chains across the 600 to 850 repertoires, and 10 million to 11 million of these chains were shared by at least two donors. To remove PCR and sequencing errors, raw reads were error-corrected and collapsed into unique sequences using a nearest-neighbor algorithm that merged closely related sequences. CDR3 sequences were aligned to IMGT reference sequences to assign V, D and J gene segments. For a sequence to be retained, at least a six-nucleotide match to both a V gene segment and a J gene segment was required. A rearrangement was called productive if the CDR3 had no stop codons and remained in frame with V and J, and every other rearrangement was called non-productive. CDR3 was defined by IMGT convention, running from the second conserved V-encoded cysteine to the conserved J-encoded phenylalanine. Sequences without an unambiguous match to a single V gene segment were excluded from the earlier analysis of several hundred of the donors. An earlier analysis of 587 of the donors called V segments functional above 56.7% productive rearrangements and segregating when the between-donor standard deviation exceeded 5%. A statistical classification framework was developed to diagnose cytomegalovirus status using the catalog of TCR beta chain sequences. A later analysis assigned V and J genes by comparing TCR nucleotide sequences with IMGT/GENE-DB human TR gene sequences. In a later analysis, CDR3 sequences and most-parsimonious VDJ recombination scenarios were assigned using the TCRdist pipeline. A later analysis defined each TCR beta chain by its CDR3 amino acid sequence plus V-gene family, and excluded reads lacking a unique V-gene family. As a way to deal with suspected cross-contamination and a sequencing artifact, a later analysis dropped hundreds of nucleotide sequences that were highly shared and had low generation probability. In a later analysis, a clonal expansion index was calculated for each public chain from normalized within-repertoire ranks of inferred template counts. In a later analysis, generation probabilities were computed with a VDJ recombination model fitted to out-of-frame rearrangements, and the resulting probabilities were checked against IGoR. In a later analysis, hypergeometric tests were used to score TCR-TCR, TCR-HLA and TCR-CMV co-occurrence, with a repertoire-size bias correction applied to TCR pairs. A later analysis estimated false discovery rates by permuting HLA or CMV assignments 20 times. In a later analysis, co-occurring TCRs were grouped using DBSCAN, with TCRdist sequence similarity added in when clustering inside HLA-allele-positive subsets. For co-occurrence clustering, repertoires with fewer than 30,000 or more than 120,000 public chains were excluded, along with four or five repertoires with anomalous nucleotide sharing. Entries here come from immuneACCESS through TCRdb and include only in-frame sequences with V and J called. Some clones fail to appear in such tables; in the studies checked, an unresolved V gene covers under half of the shortfall, and the cause of the remainder is unknown. D and trimming come from the DNA, and the V and J calls and clone size come from that table. The sample records roughly 160,000 clones, roughly 84% of which are singletons. The top ten constitute around 1% of the sample.

CDR1 SGHRS and CDR2 YFSETQ were looked up in the germline V gene. V lost 2 bases and J lost 5 bases; the stretch between them is 12 bases long. The CDR3 covers 14 residues, taking in both the cysteine and the phenylalanine. Only CDR3 DNA remains: 42 bases, in frame from the first base. This specimen belongs to a study of cytomegalovirus exposure and HLA in healthy donors (dated by TCRdb to between 2016 and 2019). About the full investigation: An earlier analysis of around 600 of the donors reported 250 to 350 Gb of sequence data and 100 million to 130 million unique TCR beta sequences from roughly 180 million T cells. Approximately 300 gigabases of sequencing data and some 85 million unique TCR sequences were included in an early release covering about 620 HLA-typed donors. Of the 300 to 450 genotyped donors, 80% to 90% were placed in the genetic ancestry cluster associated with self-reported Caucasian donors. The study was designed to test whether signatures of past pathogen exposure could be identified by cataloging public T cell receptors. The study profiled the T cell repertoires of 550 to 700 subjects by immunosequencing and related them to cytomegalovirus serostatus. Along with the approximately 700-subject first cohort, a separate validation cohort of over a hundred different subjects was used. The study combined high-throughput TCR immunosequencing, statistical association of individual TCRs with disease status, and machine learning to predict cytomegalovirus infection status. A later analysis re-examined previously published TCR beta repertoires from 600 to 700 donors and added high-resolution HLA genotyping to investigate patterns of TCR occurrence. Rather than using new phenotypic data, the later analysis identified candidate immune exposures from TCR beta sequences and from how often those sequences occurred across donors. An earlier analysis of 587 of the donors used high-throughput TCR beta sequencing to judge whether each TCR beta V gene segment behaved as functional or pseudogenic. Donor age, sex, ethnicity and CMV serostatus were compiled alongside the repertoire data. A later genetic analysis used genome-wide SNP genotypes for about 65% of the roughly 670 donors, treating that subset as a discovery cohort. Every discovery cohort repertoire had been produced on one sequencing platform. HLA typing included class I and class II loci at four-digit resolution. Typing coverage differed by locus: A, B, C, DRB1 and DQB1 were typed in about 620-640 donors, DQA1 in roughly 510, DPA1 in approximately 600, and DPB1 in just under 490. Five DR-DQ haplotypes were handled as single units for association and clustering because linkage in the cohort was strong. Among roughly 400 genotyped donors of the cohort, an average of roughly 240,000 unique TCR beta nucleotide sequences were sequenced per donor, about a sixth of them non-productive.

The cohort consisted of 600 to 700 healthy bone marrow donors. All cohort members were sampled while nominally healthy, although unrecorded immune exposures were likely present. The donor tested CMV seronegative, placing the donor among the roughly 340 seronegative members of the cohort. Each donor provided a peripheral blood sample, and peripheral blood mononuclear cells were used for TCR beta sequencing. The Qiagen DNeasy Blood Extraction Kit was used to extract genomic DNA from the blood cell samples. Broader findings and caveats from the paper: Cytomegalovirus status was reported to be diagnosed by the classifier with high specificity and sensitivity in both the original and validation cohorts. In a later analysis, the rate of TCR association differed among HLA loci, with DRB1 alleles having the most associated TCRs and HLA-C alleles having the fewest. An association between a missense DCLRE1C variant and V-gene and J-gene trimming of TCR beta chains was found in a later genetic analysis and replicated in an independent cohort. In the study, some 180 TCR beta chains were listed as associated with cytomegalovirus. Correlated functional status among segregating V segments might reflect linkage disequilibrium, but an unknown experimental factor could not be ruled out. A further reported finding was that TCR beta sequences accurately predicted the HLA-A and HLA-B alleles for most subjects in the first cohort. The only immune exposure information available for the cohort was CMV serostatus. Three of the identified cytomegalovirus-associated TCR beta chains were confirmed in vitro to be specific for cytomegalovirus antigens. While some public TCRs were present in many individuals, most TCR sequences turned up only very rarely across donors. Some IMGT-functional V segments, including TRBV6-2 and TRBV6-3, could not be distinguished by the 87-base-pair reads and were therefore excluded. Compared with equally common non-associated chains, HLA-associated TCR beta chains in a later analysis were more clonally expanded and had lower generation probabilities. In an earlier analysis of roughly 560 of the donors, most TCR beta V segments were observed in productive rearrangements about 87% or about 30% of the time, broadly matching IMGT annotations. Presence/absence analyses assumed roughly uniform sequencing depth across donors, an assumption that may not hold. At a false discovery rate of 0.05, a later analysis linked some 18,000 TCR beta sequences to specific HLA alleles. Because counts were too low, about 15 rarely observed V segments, including chromosome 9 orphons, were left out of the earlier analysis of 587 of the donors. Several of the top co-occurrence clusters appeared to be linked to parvovirus B19, influenza, CMV and Epstein-Barr virus, according to a later analysis. The cohort was sequenced for TCR beta chains only, and without alpha or paired-chain data the features that could be detected were limited. When HLA alleles, especially DR and DQ, strongly co-occurred, attributing TCR associations to individual alleles was difficult. The authors suggested that the approach could potentially be extended to other disease states and immunological phenotypes. Most CMV-associated TCR beta chains appeared to be HLA-restricted in a later analysis, and the HLA associations seemed to be driven largely by CMV exposure. A later genetic analysis reported fewer N-insertions in productive TCRs among donors in an Asian-associated ancestry cluster than the approximately 700-donor mean. Because HLA typing was missing for some donors at each locus, association tests included only the typed subset. The sequencing pipeline was judged likely to have produced a cluster of highly shared sequence variants as a technical artifact.

Sequences were obtained from PBMCs. The chain joins TRBV5-1 to TRBJ2-3; the best D guess is TRBD1, with 6 bases matching. This sequence was found in a young man in good health and CMV-seronegative. The CDR3 corresponds to CASSLSTGLDTQYF. The DNA is TGCGCCAGCAGCTTAAGCACAGGGCTAGATACGCAGTATTTT.